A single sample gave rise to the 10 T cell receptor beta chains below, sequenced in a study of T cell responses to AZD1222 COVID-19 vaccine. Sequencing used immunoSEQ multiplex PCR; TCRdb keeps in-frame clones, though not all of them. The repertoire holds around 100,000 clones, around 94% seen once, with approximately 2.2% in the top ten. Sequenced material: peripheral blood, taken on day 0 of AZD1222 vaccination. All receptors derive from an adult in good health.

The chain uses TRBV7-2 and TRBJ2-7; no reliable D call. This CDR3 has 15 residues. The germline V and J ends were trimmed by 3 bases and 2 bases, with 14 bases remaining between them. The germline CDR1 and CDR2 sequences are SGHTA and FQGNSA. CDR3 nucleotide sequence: TGTGCCAGCAGCTTCATGGGCTTCCGACCCTACGAGCAGTACTTC. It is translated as CASSFMGFRPYEQYF.

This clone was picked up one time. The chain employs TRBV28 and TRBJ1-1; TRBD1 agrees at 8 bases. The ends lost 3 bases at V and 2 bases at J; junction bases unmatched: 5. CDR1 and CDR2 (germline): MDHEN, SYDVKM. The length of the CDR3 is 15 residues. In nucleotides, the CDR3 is TGTGCCAGCAGTTTGACAGGGGCCTTAAACACTGAAGCTTTCTTT. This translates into CASSLTGALNTEAFF. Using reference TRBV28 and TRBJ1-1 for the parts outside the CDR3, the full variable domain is DVKVTQSSRYLVKRTGEKVFLECVQDMDHENMFWYRQDPGLGLRLIYFSYDVKMKEKGDIPEGYSVSREKKERFSLILESASTNQTSMYLCASSLTGALNTEAFFGQGTRLTVV.

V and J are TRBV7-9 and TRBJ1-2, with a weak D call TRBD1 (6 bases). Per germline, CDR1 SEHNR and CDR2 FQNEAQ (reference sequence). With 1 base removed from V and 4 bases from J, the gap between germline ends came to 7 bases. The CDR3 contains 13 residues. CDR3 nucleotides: TGTGCCAGCAGCTTAGACAGGGCCTATGGCTACACCTTC. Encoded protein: CASSLDRAYGYTF.

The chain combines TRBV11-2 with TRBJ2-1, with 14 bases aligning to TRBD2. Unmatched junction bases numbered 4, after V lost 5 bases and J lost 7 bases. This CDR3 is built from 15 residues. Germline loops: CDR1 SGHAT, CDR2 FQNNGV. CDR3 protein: CASSAGLAGVNEQFF. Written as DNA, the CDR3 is TGTGCCAGCAGCGCGGGACTAGCGGGAGTGAATGAGCAGTTCTTC.

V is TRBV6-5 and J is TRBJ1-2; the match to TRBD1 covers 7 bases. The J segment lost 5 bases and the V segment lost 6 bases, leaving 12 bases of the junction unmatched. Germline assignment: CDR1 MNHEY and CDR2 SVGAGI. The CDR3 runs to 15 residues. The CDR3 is CASRLTGDYWYGYTF. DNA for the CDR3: TGTGCCAGCAGACTAACAGGGGATTATTGGTATGGCTACACCTTC.

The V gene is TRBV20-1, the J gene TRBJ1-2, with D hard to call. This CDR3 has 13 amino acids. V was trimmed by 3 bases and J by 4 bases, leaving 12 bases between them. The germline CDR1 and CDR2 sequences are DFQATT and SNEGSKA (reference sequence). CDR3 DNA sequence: TGCAGTGCTAGTCTCGGGTTGGGCTATGGCTACACCTTC. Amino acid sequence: CSASLGLGYGYTF.

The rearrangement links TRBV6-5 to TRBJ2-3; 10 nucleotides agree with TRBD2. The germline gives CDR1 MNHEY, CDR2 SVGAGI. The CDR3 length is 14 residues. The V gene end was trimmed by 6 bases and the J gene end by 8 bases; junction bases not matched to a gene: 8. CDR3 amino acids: CASSWTSGGGTQYF. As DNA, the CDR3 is TGTGCCAGCAGCTGGACTAGCGGCGGGGGTACGCAGTATTTT.

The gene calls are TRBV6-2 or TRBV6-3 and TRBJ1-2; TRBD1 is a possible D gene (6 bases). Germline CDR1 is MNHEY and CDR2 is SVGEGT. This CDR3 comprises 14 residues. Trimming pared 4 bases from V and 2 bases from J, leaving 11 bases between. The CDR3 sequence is CASSSWTENYGYTF. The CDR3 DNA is TGTGCCAGCAGTTCCTGGACAGAGAACTATGGCTACACCTTC.

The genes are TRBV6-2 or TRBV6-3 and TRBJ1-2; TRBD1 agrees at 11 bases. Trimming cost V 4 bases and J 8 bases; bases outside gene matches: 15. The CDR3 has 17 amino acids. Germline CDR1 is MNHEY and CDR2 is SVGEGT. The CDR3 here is CASSWPPSGQGARGYTF. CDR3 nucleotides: TGTGCCAGCAGTTGGCCGCCGAGTGGACAGGGGGCTAGGGGCTACACCTTC.

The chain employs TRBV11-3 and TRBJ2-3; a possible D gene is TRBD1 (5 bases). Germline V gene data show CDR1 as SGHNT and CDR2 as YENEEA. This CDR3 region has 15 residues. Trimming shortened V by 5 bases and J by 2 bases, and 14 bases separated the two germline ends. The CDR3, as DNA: TGTGCCAGCAGCGCAGGGAAGATCGACACAGATACGCAGTATTTT. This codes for CASSAGKIDTDTQYF.